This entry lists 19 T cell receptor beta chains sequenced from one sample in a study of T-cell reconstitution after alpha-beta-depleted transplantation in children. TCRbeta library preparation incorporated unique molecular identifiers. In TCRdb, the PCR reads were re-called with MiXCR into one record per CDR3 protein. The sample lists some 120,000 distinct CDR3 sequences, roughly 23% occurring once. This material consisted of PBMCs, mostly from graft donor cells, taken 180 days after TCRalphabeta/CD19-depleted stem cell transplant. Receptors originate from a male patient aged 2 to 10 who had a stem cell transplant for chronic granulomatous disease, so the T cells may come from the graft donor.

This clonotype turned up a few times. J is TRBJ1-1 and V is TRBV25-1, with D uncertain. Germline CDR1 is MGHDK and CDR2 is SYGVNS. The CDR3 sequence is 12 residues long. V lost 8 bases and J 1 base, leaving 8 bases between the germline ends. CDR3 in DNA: TGTGCCAGCGCGGGTACGAACACTGAAGCTTTCTTT. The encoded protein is CASAGTNTEAFF.

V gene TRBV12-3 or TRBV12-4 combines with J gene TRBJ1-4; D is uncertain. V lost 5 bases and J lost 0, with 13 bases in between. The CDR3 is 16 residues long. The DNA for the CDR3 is TGTGCCAGCAGTCCCAGACACCTTGCAACTAATGAAAAACTGTTTTTT. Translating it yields CASSPRHLATNEKLFF.

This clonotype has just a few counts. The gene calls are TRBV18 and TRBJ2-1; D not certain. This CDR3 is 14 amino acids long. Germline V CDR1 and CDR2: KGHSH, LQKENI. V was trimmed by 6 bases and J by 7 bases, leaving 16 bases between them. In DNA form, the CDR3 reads TGTGCCAGCTCCCCTATAGCAGCCGCAAATGAGCAGTTCTTC. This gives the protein CASSPIAAANEQFF.

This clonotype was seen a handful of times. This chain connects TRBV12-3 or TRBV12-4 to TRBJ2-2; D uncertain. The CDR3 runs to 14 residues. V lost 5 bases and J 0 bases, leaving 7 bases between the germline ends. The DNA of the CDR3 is TGTGCCAGCAGTCCTGAACCGAACACCGGGGAGCTGTTTTTT. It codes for CASSPEPNTGELFF.

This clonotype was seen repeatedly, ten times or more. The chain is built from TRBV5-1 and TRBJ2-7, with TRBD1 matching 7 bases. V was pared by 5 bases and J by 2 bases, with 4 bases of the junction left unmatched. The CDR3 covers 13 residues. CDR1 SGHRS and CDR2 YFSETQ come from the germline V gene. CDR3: CASSSGTAYEQYF. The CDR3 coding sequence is TGCGCCAGCAGTTCCGGGACAGCCTACGAGCAGTACTTC.

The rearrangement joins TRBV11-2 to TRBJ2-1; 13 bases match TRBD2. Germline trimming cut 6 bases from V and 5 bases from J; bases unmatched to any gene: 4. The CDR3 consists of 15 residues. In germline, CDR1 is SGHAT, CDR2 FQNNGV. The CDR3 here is CASRQGLAGDNEQFF. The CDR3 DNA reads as TGTGCCAGCAGACAAGGACTAGCGGGAGACAATGAGCAGTTCTTC. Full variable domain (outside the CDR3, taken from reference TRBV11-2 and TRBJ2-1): EAGVAQSPRYKIIEKRQSVAFWCNPISGHATLYWYQQILGQGPKLLIQFQNNGVVDDSQLPKDRFSAERLKGVDSTLKIQPAKLEDSAVYLCASRQGLAGDNEQFFGPGTRLTVL.

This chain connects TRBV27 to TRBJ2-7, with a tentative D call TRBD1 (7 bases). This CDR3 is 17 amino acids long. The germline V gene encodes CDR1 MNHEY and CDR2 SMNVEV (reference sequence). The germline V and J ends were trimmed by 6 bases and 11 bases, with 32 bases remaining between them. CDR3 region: CASSPGGFGTASSMEYF. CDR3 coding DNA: TGTGCCAGCAGCCCCGGAGGGTTTGGGACAGCCTCCTCGATGGAGTACTTC.

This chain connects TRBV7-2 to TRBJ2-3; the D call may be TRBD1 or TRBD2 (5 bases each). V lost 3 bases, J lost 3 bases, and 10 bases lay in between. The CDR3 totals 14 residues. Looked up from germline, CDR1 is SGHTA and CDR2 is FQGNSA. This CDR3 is CASSFLRGTDTQYF. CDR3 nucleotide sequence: TGTGCCAGCAGCTTCCTGAGGGGTACAGATACGCAGTATTTT.

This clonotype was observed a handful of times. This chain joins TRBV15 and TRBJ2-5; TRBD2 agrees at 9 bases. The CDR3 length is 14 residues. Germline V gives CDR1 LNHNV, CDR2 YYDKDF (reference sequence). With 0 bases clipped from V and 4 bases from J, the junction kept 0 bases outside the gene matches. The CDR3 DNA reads TGTGCCACCAGCAGAGAGGGACTAGCAGAGACCCAGTACTTC. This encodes CATSREGLAETQYF.

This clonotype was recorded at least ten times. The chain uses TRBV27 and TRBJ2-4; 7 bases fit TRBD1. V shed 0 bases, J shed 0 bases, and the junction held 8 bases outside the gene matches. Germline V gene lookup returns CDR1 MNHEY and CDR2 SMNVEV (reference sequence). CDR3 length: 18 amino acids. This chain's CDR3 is CASSLSLSGQVAKNIQYF. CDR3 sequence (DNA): TGTGCCAGCAGTTTATCCCTTTCCGGACAGGTAGCCAAAAACATTCAGTACTTC.

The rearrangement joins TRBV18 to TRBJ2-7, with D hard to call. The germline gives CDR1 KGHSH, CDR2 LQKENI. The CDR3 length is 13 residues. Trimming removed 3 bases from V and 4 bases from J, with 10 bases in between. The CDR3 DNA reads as TGTGCCAGCTCACCCTTCCCATCTTACGAGCAGTACTTC. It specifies CASSPFPSYEQYF.

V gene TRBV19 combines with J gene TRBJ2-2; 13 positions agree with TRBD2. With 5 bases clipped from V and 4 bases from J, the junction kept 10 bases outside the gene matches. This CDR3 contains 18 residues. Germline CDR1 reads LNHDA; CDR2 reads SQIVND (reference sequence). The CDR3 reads CASSATSGGARITGELFF. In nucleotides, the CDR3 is TGTGCCAGTAGTGCAACTAGCGGGGGGGCCCGTATCACCGGGGAGCTGTTTTTT.

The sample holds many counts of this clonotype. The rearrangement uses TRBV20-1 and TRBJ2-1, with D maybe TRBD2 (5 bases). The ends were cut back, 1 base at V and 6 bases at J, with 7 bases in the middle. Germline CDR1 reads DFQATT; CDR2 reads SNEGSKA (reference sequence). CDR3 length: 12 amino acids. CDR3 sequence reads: CSARGTLNEQFF. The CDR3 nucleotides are TGCAGTGCTAGAGGGACTCTCAATGAGCAGTTCTTC.

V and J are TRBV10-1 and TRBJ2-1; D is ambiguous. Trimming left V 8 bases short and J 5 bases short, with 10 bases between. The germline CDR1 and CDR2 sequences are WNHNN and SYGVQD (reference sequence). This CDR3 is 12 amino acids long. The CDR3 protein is CASQDGNNEQFF. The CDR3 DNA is TGCGCCAGCCAGGACGGTAACAATGAGCAGTTCTTC.

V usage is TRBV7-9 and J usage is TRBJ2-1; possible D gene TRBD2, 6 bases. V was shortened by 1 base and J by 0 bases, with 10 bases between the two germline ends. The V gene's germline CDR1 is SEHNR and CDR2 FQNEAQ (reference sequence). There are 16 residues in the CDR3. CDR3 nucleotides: TGTGCCAGCAGCTTAGGGTACGGGAGCTCCTACAATGAGCAGTTCTTC. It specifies CASSLGYGSSYNEQFF.

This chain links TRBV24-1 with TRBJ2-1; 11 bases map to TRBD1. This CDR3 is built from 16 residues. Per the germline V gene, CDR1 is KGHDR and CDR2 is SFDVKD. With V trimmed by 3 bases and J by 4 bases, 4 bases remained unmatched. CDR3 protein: CATSDTGTGGYNEQFF. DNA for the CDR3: TGTGCCACCAGTGATACTGGGACAGGGGGGTACAATGAGCAGTTCTTC.

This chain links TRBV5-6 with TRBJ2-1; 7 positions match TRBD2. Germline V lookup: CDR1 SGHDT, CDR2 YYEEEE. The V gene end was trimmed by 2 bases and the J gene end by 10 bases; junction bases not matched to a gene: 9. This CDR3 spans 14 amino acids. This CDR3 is CASSLRRRGGEQFF. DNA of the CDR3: TGTGCCAGCAGCTTAAGGCGGCGGGGAGGGGAGCAGTTCTTC. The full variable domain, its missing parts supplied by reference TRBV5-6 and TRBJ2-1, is DAGVTQSPTHLIKTRGQQVTLRCSPKSGHDTVSWYQQALGQGPQFIFQYYEEEERQRGNFPDRFSGHQFPNYSSELNVNALLLGDSALYLCASSLRRRGGEQFFGPGTRLTVL.

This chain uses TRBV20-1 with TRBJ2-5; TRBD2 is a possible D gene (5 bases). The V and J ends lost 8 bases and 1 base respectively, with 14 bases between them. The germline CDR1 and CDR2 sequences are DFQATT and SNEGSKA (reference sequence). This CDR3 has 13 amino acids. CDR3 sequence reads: CSSHGVGQETQYF. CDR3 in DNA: TGCAGTTCGCACGGGGTGGGCCAAGAGACCCAGTACTTC.

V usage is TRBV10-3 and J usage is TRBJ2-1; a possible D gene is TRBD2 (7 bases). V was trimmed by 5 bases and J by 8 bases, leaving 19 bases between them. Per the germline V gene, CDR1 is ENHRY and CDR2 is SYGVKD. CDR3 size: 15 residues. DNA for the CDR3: TGTGCCATCAGTTCCCCAGGGGAGGGCGGCGATGAGCAGTTCTTC. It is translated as CAISSPGEGGDEQFF.